These 31 T cell receptor beta chains share one sample of origin, sequenced in a study of blood T cell repertoires in COVID-19. TCRdb's copy holds only in-frame clones and misses some; the assay was immunoSEQ multiplex PCR. This sample yields 450,000 to 600,000 clones, of which around 90% are seen a single time; under 0.75% belongs to the top ten. The sequenced sample was PBMCs or T cells enriched from blood (not recorded which). Every receptor here comes from a woman aged 18-35 years who had recovered from COVID-19.

This chain uses TRBV5-1 with TRBJ2-3; 10 bases are shared with TRBD2. V shed 0 bases and J 4 bases; nucleotides not matched to a gene: 11. The CDR3 sequence is 18 residues long. Germline-derived CDR1 and CDR2 are SGHRS and YFSETQ. CDR3 bases: TGCGCCAGCAGCTTGGGCTTTACTAGCGGGGAAACGGCAGATACGCAGTATTTT. Translated: CASSLGFTSGETADTQYF. Full variable domain (missing parts from reference TRBV5-1 and TRBJ2-3): KAGVTQTPRYLIKTRGQQVTLSCSPISGHRSVSWYQQTPGQGLQFLFEYFSETQRNKGNFPGRFSGRQFSNSRSEMNVSTLELGDSALYLCASSLGFTSGETADTQYFGPGTRLTVL.

Concerning this clone: Other DNA sequences of this sample code for an identical CDR3. This chain links TRBV5-1 with TRBJ2-5; 8 positions agree with TRBD1. The CDR3 has 14 amino acids. Germline CDR1 is SGHRS and CDR2 is YFSETQ. V shed 4 bases and J 5 bases; nucleotides not matched to a gene: 7. CDR3 sequence reads: CASSLGQGGETQYF. The CDR3 DNA reads as TGCGCCAGCAGCCTCGGACAGGGCGGGGAGACCCAGTACTTC.

There are a few counts of this clone. The chain is built from TRBV6-4 and TRBJ2-4; a weak D match, TRBD2 (5 bases). The germline CDR1 and CDR2 sequences are MRHNA and SNTAGT. This CDR3 is built from 19 residues. V lost 5 bases, J lost 0 bases, and 23 bases lay in between. CDR3 sequence reads: CASSRSLRWTGLAKNIQYF. CDR3 bases: TGTGCCAGCAGTAGAAGTCTGCGGTGGACTGGGCTAGCCAAAAACATTCAGTACTTC.

The chain links TRBV7-9 to TRBJ1-2; TRBD1 matches 7 bases. V lost 6 bases, J lost 4 bases, and 5 bases stayed unmatched. Germline CDR1 reads SEHNR; CDR2 reads FQNEAQ (reference sequence). The CDR3 extends over 13 amino acids. As DNA, the CDR3 is TGTGCCAGCAGTTCCGGGACAGCCTATGGCTACACCTTC. Encoded protein: CASSSGTAYGYTF. The whole variable domain, remainder taken from reference TRBV7-9 and TRBJ1-2, is DTGVSQNPRHKITKRGQNVTFRCDPISEHNRLYWYRQTLGQGPEFLTYFQNEAQLEKSRLLSDRFSAERPKGSFSTLEIQRTEQGDSAMYLCASSSGTAYGYTFGSGTRLTVV.

The rearrangement links TRBV2 to TRBJ1-3; TRBD1 aligns across 8 bases. V dropped 4 bases and J dropped 3; count of bases not matched to a gene: 2. This CDR3 is 14 amino acids long. CDR1 and CDR2 from the germline V gene are SNHLY and FYNNEI. The DNA for the CDR3 is TGTGCCAGCAGTGCGGACAGGGATGGAAACACCATATATTTT. Translating gives CASSADRDGNTIYF.

This clone was seen a single time. The chain joins TRBV11-3 to TRBJ2-5; TRBD1 matches at 7 bases. Germline V gene sequence: CDR1 SGHNT, CDR2 YENEEA. The CDR3 runs to 13 residues. V gave up 4 bases and J gave up 2 bases; unmatched junction bases: 1. The CDR3 bases are TGTGCCAGCAGCTCAGGGGGTCAAGAGACCCAGTACTTC. Translating it yields CASSSGGQETQYF.

The chain joins TRBV11-2 to TRBJ1-6, with 7 bases that match TRBD1. Germline values: CDR1 SGHAT, CDR2 FQNNGV. The CDR3 runs 15 residues. Germline trimming cut 5 bases from V and 3 bases from J; bases unmatched to any gene: 4. The CDR3 bases are TGTGCCAGCAGCGAGGGGGCCGTCTATAATTCACCCCTCCACTTT. It encodes CASSEGAVYNSPLHF. The variable domain in full, completed from reference TRBV11-2 and TRBJ1-6, reads EAGVAQSPRYKIIEKRQSVAFWCNPISGHATLYWYQQILGQGPKLLIQFQNNGVVDDSQLPKDRFSAERLKGVDSTLKIQPAKLEDSAVYLCASSEGAVYNSPLHFGNGTRLTVT.

Here the CDR3 reads CASSLGRGRTEAFF. In nucleotides, the CDR3 is TGCGCCAGCAGCTTGGGCAGGGGTAGGACTGAAGCTTTCTTT. V usage is TRBV5-1 and J usage is TRBJ1-1; perhaps TRBD1 as D (6 bases). V gave up 0 bases and J gave up 5 bases, with 11 bases separating them. This CDR3 region has 14 residues. Germline CDR1 and CDR2: SGHRS and YFSETQ.

The chain carries TRBV2 and TRBJ1-6; tentative D call: TRBD1 (6 bases). V lost 4 bases, J lost 5 bases, and 12 bases lay in between. Germline V gives CDR1 SNHLY, CDR2 FYNNEI. This CDR3 has 15 residues. CDR3 region: CASSGGGGNNSPLHF. Here the CDR3 DNA reads TGTGCCAGCAGTGGGGGCGGGGGCAATAATTCACCCCTCCACTTT.

In regard to this clone: Within the sample, other DNA sequences also encode this same CDR3. This chain joins TRBV28 and TRBJ2-7; the D gene is possibly TRBD2 (7 bases). Germline V gene lookup returns CDR1 MDHEN and CDR2 SYDVKM. Deletions cut 3 bases from V and 4 bases from J, with 10 bases between. This CDR3 is 13 amino acids long. CDR3 nucleotide sequence: TGTGCCAGCAGTTTGCGGGGGCCTTACGAGCAGTACTTC. Residues: CASSLRGPYEQYF.

V is TRBV6-2 or TRBV6-3 and J is TRBJ1-1; 8 bases agree with TRBD1. V shed 5 bases, J shed 13 bases, and the junction held 15 bases outside the gene matches. The CDR3 is made up of 14 amino acids. Germline CDR1 and CDR2: MNHEY and SVGEGT. CDR3 sequence reads: CASSLKGYDRGRFF. CDR3 sequence (DNA): TGTGCCAGCAGTCTCAAGGGGTACGACAGGGGCCGTTTCTTT.

The sample holds one count of this clone. This rearrangement joins TRBV6-5 to TRBJ2-1; TRBD2 is a possible D gene (6 bases). This CDR3 is built from 13 residues. With 6 bases removed from V and 9 bases from J, the gap between germline ends came to 15 bases. Germline lookup yields CDR1 MNHEY and CDR2 SVGAGI. This chain's CDR3 is CASRPSEGGEQFF. Here the CDR3 DNA reads TGTGCCAGCAGACCCTCAGAGGGAGGTGAGCAGTTCTTC.

The chain has TRBV28 and TRBJ2-5; possible D gene TRBD2, 7 bases. The CDR3 loop spans 14 amino acids. Germline CDR1 and CDR2: MDHEN and SYDVKM. Trimming took off 10 bases at V and 5 bases at J, with 20 bases between the two ends. In DNA form, the CDR3 reads TGTGCCACCCGAGTAGGAGGGGGGGTGGAGACCCAGTACTTC. Translating gives CATRVGGGVETQYF.

The rearrangement joins TRBV2 to TRBJ2-3; 10 positions match TRBD2. There are 16 residues in the CDR3. Germline loops: CDR1 SNHLY, CDR2 FYNNEI. The V gene end was trimmed by 7 bases and the J gene end by 4 bases; junction bases not matched to a gene: 11. The CDR3 sequence is CASNRMSSGGSDTQYF. The CDR3 nucleotides are TGTGCCAGCAACAGGATGAGTAGCGGGGGGTCAGATACGCAGTATTTT.

CDR3 bases: TGTGCCACCAGCAGAGCAATTAGGACCGGGACTAGCGACCCCGGGGAGCTGTTTTTT. Translation gives CATSRAIRTGTSDPGELFF. The chain carries TRBV15 and TRBJ2-2; the match to TRBD2 covers 10 bases. The germline gives CDR1 LNHNV, CDR2 YYDKDF (reference sequence). V lost 1 base, J lost 6 bases, and 14 bases stayed unmatched. CDR3 size: 19 residues.

This chain links TRBV4-1 with TRBJ1-2, with D possibly TRBD1 on 6 matching bases. The V end was cut by 3 bases, the J end by 0 bases, with 23 bases between. Germline CDR1 reads MGHRA; CDR2 reads YSYEKL. The CDR3 sequence is 19 residues long. CDR3 coding DNA: TGCGCCAGCAGCCAGTCGATGGTTGGGGCGGGGGGCTCTAACTATGGCTACACCTTC. The encoded protein is CASSQSMVGAGGSNYGYTF.

This chain joins TRBV7-2 and TRBJ2-7; no clear D. The germline V gene encodes CDR1 SGHTA and CDR2 FQGNSA. The ends were cut back, 2 bases at V and 5 bases at J, with 10 bases in the middle. The CDR3 extends over 13 amino acids. The CDR3 region has the DNA TGTGCCAGCAGCTTAATCCGCCAGGACGAGCAGTACTTC. Protein sequence: CASSLIRQDEQYF.

The DNA of the CDR3 is TGCAGTGCTAGTTCGGCCCTGGGGCGGGGGCTGAGCACAGATACGCAGTATTTT. As protein: CSASSALGRGLSTDTQYF. The chain carries TRBV20-1 and TRBJ2-3, with D perhaps TRBD2 (7 bases). This CDR3 contains 18 residues. V was shortened by 3 bases and J by 0 bases, with 22 bases between the two germline ends. The V gene's germline CDR1 is DFQATT and CDR2 SNEGSKA (reference sequence).

Here the CDR3 reads CAWSGGLAYEQYF. CDR3 in DNA: TGTGCCTGGAGTGGGGGACTAGCCTACGAGCAGTACTTC. The chain joins TRBV30 to TRBJ2-7; 8 bases fit TRBD2. This CDR3 contains 13 residues. The germline V gene has CDR1 GTSNPN and CDR2 SVGIG (reference sequence). Trimming cost V 1 base and J 2 bases; bases outside gene matches: 1.

The genes are TRBV27 and TRBJ1-3; tentatively, D is TRBD1 (6 bases). V lost 6 bases and J lost 0, with 18 bases in between. CDR1 and CDR2 from the germline V gene are MNHEY and SMNVEV (reference sequence). This CDR3 contains 17 residues. Here the CDR3 reads CASSSAGQFYSGNTIYF. The DNA of the CDR3 is TGTGCCAGCAGCTCCGCCGGACAGTTTTACTCTGGAAACACCATATATTTT.

CDR3 in amino acids: CASSSGLAGGPAYNEQFF. The CDR3 DNA is TGTGCCAGCAGCTCGGGACTAGCGGGGGGGCCTGCATACAATGAGCAGTTCTTC. This chain connects TRBV5-4 to TRBJ2-1, with 16 bases aligning to TRBD2. Per germline, CDR1 SGHNT and CDR2 YYREEE (reference sequence). V shed 3 bases, J shed 4 bases, and the junction held 7 bases outside the gene matches. The CDR3 runs to 18 residues.

V gene TRBV11-3 combines with J gene TRBJ2-3; the D gene is possibly TRBD1 (6 bases). Germline V lookup: CDR1 SGHNT, CDR2 YENEEA. This CDR3 is built from 14 residues. Trimming pared 5 bases from V and 5 bases from J, leaving 14 bases between. CDR3 DNA: TGTGCCAGCAGCCCGGCGAGGGGGATAGATACGCAGTATTTT. Protein: CASSPARGIDTQYF.

Notes on this clone: A read error may produce the germline difference seen at one junction end. This chain links TRBV12-3 or TRBV12-4 with TRBJ1-1; TRBD1 agrees at 8 bases. This CDR3 has 11 residues. CDR3 region: CASSGQGPLLF. The CDR3 nucleotides are TGTGCCAGCAGCGGACAGGGCCCGCTTCTCTTT.

This clone was counted once. The J gene is TRBJ1-5, the V gene TRBV30; 9 bases match TRBD1. Trimming took 4 bases from V and 1 from J; bases not matched to a gene: 5. Germline V gene lookup returns CDR1 GTSNPN and CDR2 SVGIG (reference sequence). The CDR3 extends over 15 amino acids. CDR3 amino acids: CAWTTGGESNQPQHF. DNA for the CDR3: TGTGCCTGGACCACAGGGGGCGAAAGCAATCAGCCCCAGCATTTT.

This clone was detected only once. The chain employs TRBV2 and TRBJ1-2, with D possibly TRBD1 on 6 matching bases. The CDR3 has 13 amino acids. Germline CDR1 SNHLY, CDR2 FYNNEI. V lost 8 bases, J lost 6 bases, and 16 bases lay in between. CDR3 nucleotide sequence: TGTGCCAGCTCCGGGACACCATCCCATGGCTACACCTTC. Amino acids: CASSGTPSHGYTF.

The genes are TRBV5-1 and TRBJ2-5, with D possibly being TRBD1 (5 bases). Germline CDR1 and CDR2: SGHRS and YFSETQ. CDR3 length equals 15 residues. Between the trimmed V and J ends, which lost 1 base and 2 bases, there was a span of 12 bases. DNA of the CDR3: TGCGCCAGCAGCTTGATTTCGGCAGGGCAAGAGACCCAGTACTTC. Translation gives CASSLISAGQETQYF.

This clone turned up a few times. V is TRBV7-6 and J is TRBJ2-7; the D gene is possibly TRBD1 (5 bases). Germline V CDR1 and CDR2: SGHVS, FNYEAQ. Trimming stripped 1 base from V and 3 bases from J, with 7 bases between. CDR3 length equals 13 residues. The CDR3 DNA sequence: TGTGCCAGCAGCTTAGATCAGGGCTACGAGCAGTACTTC. Protein: CASSLDQGYEQYF.

The CDR3 region has the DNA TGTGCCAGCAGCCCCCCTGGCGGGGCCCTCTACGAGCAGTACTTC. This codes for CASSPPGGALYEQYF. This sequence joins TRBV9 and TRBJ2-7, with a tentative D call TRBD2 (6 bases). The CDR3 contains 15 residues. V was trimmed by 4 bases and J by 3 bases, leaving 17 bases between them. The germline V gene encodes CDR1 SGDLS and CDR2 YYNGEE.

V gene TRBV4-1 combines with J gene TRBJ1-3; 10 bases are a match to TRBD1. The CDR3 contains 16 residues. Germline CDR1 reads MGHRA; CDR2 reads YSYEKL. V lost 3 bases and J lost 4; bases outside the gene matches: 6. The CDR3 sequence is CASSHPGQGVGNTIYF. The CDR3 region has the DNA TGCGCCAGCAGCCACCCTGGACAGGGGGTAGGAAACACCATATATTTT.

The count of this clone is one. The V call is TRBV30, the J call TRBJ1-6; the D is unclear. V was shortened by 7 bases and J by 7 bases, with 11 bases between the two germline ends. This CDR3 is built from 12 residues. Germline values: CDR1 GTSNPN, CDR2 SVGIG (reference sequence). The CDR3 here is CASTDLNSPLHF. The DNA of the CDR3 is TGTGCCTCCACAGATCTGAATTCACCCCTCCACTTT.

J is TRBJ1-5 and V is TRBV6-6; 7 bases match TRBD1. The CDR3 extends over 14 amino acids. The J segment lost 6 bases and the V segment lost 7 bases, leaving 9 bases of the junction unmatched. Germline values: CDR1 MNHNY, CDR2 SVGAGI (reference sequence). The CDR3 protein is CASTVTGYGQPQHF. The CDR3 DNA reads TGTGCCAGCACCGTGACAGGGTACGGTCAGCCCCAGCATTTT.